This T cell receptor beta chain stems from a study of beta chain features in type 1 diabetes. Turning to the study itself: There was similarity between patients and healthy donors in age, gender and cell yields. Study-wide findings and caveats: Within each of all four CD4+ subsets, Type 1 diabetes patients had TCRB CDR3s that were moderately but significantly shorter.

Each sorted fraction was over 95% pure. About this clone itself: What it binds is unknown.

Germline CDR1 is SEHNR and CDR2 is FQNEAQ (reference sequence). V shed 5 bases and J shed 3 bases, with 14 bases lying between them. The CDR3 extends over 15 amino acids. The whole isolated RNA underwent reverse transcription, so sequencing captured expressed TCRB transcripts. Assay used: immunoSEQ multiplex PCR; TCRdb lists only in-frame clones, some missing. The sample holds roughly 700,000 clones, 10% to 15% seen once. The rearrangement joins TRBV7-9 to TRBJ2-1; tentative D call: TRBD2 (5 bases). The origin of this receptor is a man aged 18 to 29 with type 1 diabetes. The specimen was naive CD4+ T cells from blood. The CDR3 sequence: CASSDGSSHYNEQFF. CDR3 bases: TGTGCCAGCAGCGATGGGAGCTCGCACTACAATGAGCAGTTCTTC.